This entry describes one T cell receptor (beta chain). This specimen comes from a study of blood T cell repertoires in COVID-19. On the study more broadly: Sources were T cells, B-cell-depleted T cells, or PBMCs; the material itself was cDNA or gDNA.

Trimming stripped 1 base from V and 6 bases from J, with 10 bases between. The CDR3 consists of 12 residues. From germline, CDR1 is GTSNPN and CDR2 SVGIG (reference sequence). Profiling relied on immunoSEQ multiplex PCR, and the TCRdb table lists in-frame clones only, not all of them. The sample has 60,000 to 65,000 clones; approximately 80% are singletons. The sample was peripheral blood. V gene TRBV30 combines with J gene TRBJ2-7, with D tentatively TRBD2 (5 bases). The TCR comes from a man in his forties or fifties with COVID-19, enrolled during active disease. In DNA form, the CDR3 reads TGTGCCTGGAGTGAGCTCGGGGTCGAGCAGTACTTC. As protein: CAWSELGVEQYF.